These 24 T cell receptor beta chains were sequenced from one sample in a study of control samples from healthy donors and cancer patients. TCRdb keeps only in-frame clones here, not all; method: immunoSEQ multiplex PCR. The table has 100,000 to 150,000 clones, approximately 92% seen once; the top ten hold 2% to 2.5%. What was sequenced was blood. The receptors derive from a man aged 18-30 years in good health.

This chain uses TRBV6-4 with TRBJ1-4; D is uncertain. CDR3 length: 13 residues. Trimming took 7 bases from V and 8 from J, leaving 14 bases between them. The germline V gene has CDR1 MRHNA and CDR2 SNTAGT. CDR3 bases: TGTGCCAGCACAGTAACCGCGGGGGAAAAACTGTTTTTT. The encoded protein is CASTVTAGEKLFF.

V usage is TRBV27 and J usage is TRBJ2-2, with 9 bases aligning to TRBD1. In germline, CDR1 is MNHEY, CDR2 SMNVEV (reference sequence). V dropped 6 bases and J dropped 4; count of bases not matched to a gene: 15. The length of the CDR3 is 18 residues. Written as DNA, the CDR3 is TGTGCCAGCAGACACGGTATAGGGACAGGGTCGAGCACCGGGGAGCTGTTTTTT. Translating gives CASRHGIGTGSSTGELFF.

The chain has TRBV12-3 or TRBV12-4 and TRBJ2-7; D not certain. The CDR3 has 13 amino acids. The V gene lost 3 bases and the J gene lost 0 bases, with 6 bases spanning the gap. The CDR3 nucleotides are TGTGCCAGCAGTTTCCGAACCTCCTACGAGCAGTACTTC. This translates into CASSFRTSYEQYF.

The chain joins TRBV11-2 to TRBJ2-5, with D tentatively TRBD2 (6 bases). CDR3 length: 16 amino acids. Germline V lookup: CDR1 SGHAT, CDR2 FQNNGV. V lost 1 base, J lost 3 bases, and 15 bases lay in between. CDR3 DNA: TGTGCCAGCAGCTTAGCCGCGGGGAGCTACAAAGAGACCCAGTACTTC. Translated, it gives CASSLAAGSYKETQYF.

V and J are TRBV28 and TRBJ1-3, with a possible D match to TRBD1 (6 bases). Germline V gene data show CDR1 as MDHEN and CDR2 as SYDVKM. The CDR3 loop spans 14 amino acids. V was shortened by 3 bases and J by 4 bases, with 10 bases between the two germline ends. In DNA, the CDR3 is TGTGCCAGCAGTTTCTCAGGGGCCGGAAACACCATATATTTT. It yields the protein CASSFSGAGNTIYF.

The V gene is TRBV7-9, the J gene TRBJ2-3; D is perhaps TRBD2 (6 bases). Germline values: CDR1 SEHNR, CDR2 FQNEAQ (reference sequence). Trimming removed 4 bases from V and 3 bases from J, with 11 bases in between. The CDR3 runs to 14 residues. The CDR3 loop is CASSYTSRTDTQYF. CDR3 bases: TGTGCCAGCAGCTACACTAGCCGGACAGATACGCAGTATTTT.

Of note for this clone: One end of the junction fails to match germline, which may point to a read error. V and J are TRBV5-1 and TRBJ2-7, with D perhaps matching TRBD1 (7 bases). Germline loops: CDR1 SGHRS, CDR2 YFSETQ. CDR3 length equals 12 residues. Written as DNA, the CDR3 is TGCGCCAGCAGCTTGGAGGCGGGACAGCCGTTTTTC. This sequence encodes CASSLEAGQPFF.

The chain joins TRBV29-1 to TRBJ2-1; D is unresolved. V shed 6 bases and J shed 5 bases, with 11 bases lying between them. The germline CDR1 and CDR2 sequences are SQVTM and ANQGSEA. This CDR3 region has 12 residues. CDR3 amino acids: CSVPRSDNEQFF. The CDR3 DNA sequence: TGCAGCGTCCCTCGGTCTGACAATGAGCAGTTCTTC.

This clone is a singleton in its sample. The chain carries TRBV9 and TRBJ2-2; D might be TRBD1 or TRBD2, each matching 7 bases. The V and J ends lost 4 bases and 5 bases respectively, with 18 bases between them. There are 16 residues in the CDR3. Germline CDR1 SGDLS, CDR2 YYNGEE. For the CDR3, the DNA is TGTGCCAGCAGCAGAGGGGGCGGGAGCGGTACCGGGGAGCTGTTTTTT. Translation gives CASSRGGGSGTGELFF.

The chain carries TRBV5-1 and TRBJ2-5; maybe TRBD2 (5 bases). The V gene lost 1 base and the J gene lost 5 bases, with 9 bases spanning the gap. Germline V gene data show CDR1 as SGHRS and CDR2 as YFSETQ. There are 13 residues in the CDR3. The CDR3, as DNA: TGCGCCAGCAGCTTGCGGGGTTTGGAGACCCAGTACTTC. The encoded protein is CASSLRGLETQYF.

The chain recombines TRBV12-3 or TRBV12-4 with TRBJ1-1; D ambiguous. With 5 bases removed from V and 10 bases from J, the gap between germline ends came to 11 bases. CDR3 length equals 11 residues. The CDR3 region has the DNA TGTGCCAGCAGTGGTCCCGAGGGAGCTTTCTTT. This encodes CASSGPEGAFF.

V and J are TRBV7-3 and TRBJ2-1; D unresolved. Germline V gene data show CDR1 as SGHTA and CDR2 as FQGTGA. Trimming removed 2 bases from V and 7 bases from J, with 6 bases in between. This CDR3 is built from 12 residues. The CDR3 is CASSLWRNEQFF. CDR3 in DNA: TGTGCCAGCAGCTTATGGCGAAATGAGCAGTTCTTC.

The chain carries TRBV29-1 and TRBJ2-3, with 9 positions matching TRBD1. CDR1 and CDR2 from the germline V gene are SQVTM and ANQGSEA. The V segment lost 4 bases and the J segment 6 bases; nucleotides outside the gene matches: 11. This CDR3 spans 15 amino acids. The CDR3, as DNA: TGCAGCGTTGTCGGACAGGGGAGGGGTTCGGATACGCAGTATTTT. This gives the protein CSVVGQGRGSDTQYF.

The V and J genes are TRBV28 and TRBJ1-4; no clear D gene. Germline lookup yields CDR1 MDHEN and CDR2 SYDVKM. This CDR3 spans 12 amino acids. V was trimmed by 5 bases and J by 7 bases, leaving 8 bases between them. The CDR3 protein is CASSIQIEKLFF. The DNA of the CDR3 is TGTGCCAGCAGTATCCAGATTGAAAAACTGTTTTTT.

J is TRBJ2-5 and V is TRBV29-1; unclear D gene. Germline V lookup: CDR1 SQVTM, CDR2 ANQGSEA. Deletions cut 0 bases from V and 2 bases from J, with 13 bases between. There are 15 residues in the CDR3. The CDR3 region is CSVEDSLVEQETQYF. The CDR3 coding sequence is TGCAGCGTTGAAGATTCATTGGTAGAACAAGAGACCCAGTACTTC.

The chain combines TRBV6-2 or TRBV6-3 with TRBJ2-7, with D possibly matching TRBD1 (5 bases). The germline V gene has CDR1 MNHEY and CDR2 SVGEGT. The CDR3 runs to 14 residues. V was pared by 2 bases and J by 6 bases, with 14 bases between. The CDR3 DNA reads TGTGCCAGCAGTTACCCCACCAGGGCCAGCGAGCAGTACGTC. It translates to CASSYPTRASEQYV.

The gene calls are TRBV12-3 or TRBV12-4 and TRBJ1-1; D unclear. The V and J ends lost 6 bases and 8 bases respectively, with 16 bases between them. This CDR3 region has 13 residues. This chain's CDR3 is CASRYSGSPEAFF. Here the CDR3 DNA reads TGTGCCAGCAGGTACTCGGGGTCCCCAGAAGCTTTCTTT.

This clone has a handful of counts. In the same sample, other DNA sequences code for this CDR3. The rearrangement joins TRBV11-2 to TRBJ1-5; no clear D. Germline-derived CDR1 and CDR2 are SGHAT and FQNNGV. Trimming took off 2 bases at V and 7 bases at J, with 9 bases between the two ends. CDR3 length: 13 amino acids. The CDR3, as DNA: TGTGCCAGCAGCTTAACTCTGGACCAGCCCCAGCATTTT. Residues: CASSLTLDQPQHF.

This clone was detected only once. V and J are TRBV4-2 and TRBJ2-4, with D possibly matching TRBD2 (5 bases). Germline CDR1 is LGHNA and CDR2 is YNFKEQ. This CDR3 spans 15 amino acids. Trimming took 4 bases from V and 5 from J, leaving 15 bases between them. Here the CDR3 DNA reads TGTGCCAGCAGCCGCACGTTGCTGGGAGAAAACATTCAGTACTTC. This encodes CASSRTLLGENIQYF.

V is TRBV3-1 (or the pseudogene TRBV3-2) and J is TRBJ2-5; possible D gene TRBD2, 6 bases. Looked up from germline, CDR1 is LGHDT and CDR2 is YNNKEL (reference sequence). Trimming took 0 bases from V and 4 from J, leaving 12 bases between them. This CDR3 is built from 15 residues. CDR3 sequence: CASSQDRQGGETQYF. The CDR3 DNA reads TGTGCCAGCAGCCAAGATCGGCAGGGAGGAGAGACCCAGTACTTC.

This sequence joins TRBV6-2 or TRBV6-3 and TRBJ2-3, with 11 bases identical to TRBD1. The CDR3 runs to 17 residues. V was clipped by 4 bases and J by 3 bases; unmatched bases: 9. CDR1 and CDR2 from the germline V gene are MNHEY and SVGEGT. Here the CDR3 DNA reads TGTGCCAGCAGTTCCAGCCGGGACAGGGGGAAAACAGATACGCAGTATTTT. Translating it yields CASSSSRDRGKTDTQYF.

The chain has TRBV9 and TRBJ1-5; D not resolved. This CDR3 is built from 14 residues. Looked up from germline, CDR1 is SGDLS and CDR2 is YYNGEE. Trimming removed 2 bases from V and 0 bases from J, with 6 bases in between. The CDR3 region is CASSVGNSNQPQHF. The CDR3 DNA follows: TGTGCCAGCAGCGTGGGGAATAGCAATCAGCCCCAGCATTTT. The full variable domain, rest sourced from reference TRBV9 and TRBJ1-5, is DSGVTQTPKHLITATGQRVTLRCSPRSGDLSVYWYQQSLDQGLQFLIQYYNGEERAKGNILERFSAQQFPDLHSELNLSSLELGDSALYFCASSVGNSNQPQHFGDGTRLSIL.

V and J are TRBV6-1 and TRBJ1-5; possibly TRBD1 for D (6 bases). Trimming took 1 base from V and 0 from J, leaving 19 bases between them. The CDR3 runs to 19 residues. From germline, CDR1 is MNHNS and CDR2 SASEGT. The CDR3 DNA reads as TGTGCCAGCAGTGAAGTGGCGGCCAGGGGCTCCTATAGCAATCAGCCCCAGCATTTT. Translated: CASSEVAARGSYSNQPQHF.

Concerning this clone: The same CDR3 is also encoded by other DNA sequences in this sample. The rearrangement links TRBV20-1 to TRBJ1-5; D not resolved. This CDR3 region has 14 residues. Looked up from germline, CDR1 is DFQATT and CDR2 is SNEGSKA (reference sequence). V was shortened by 3 bases and J by 0 bases, with 9 bases between the two germline ends. This CDR3 is CSASATDSNQPQHF. The CDR3 coding sequence is TGCAGTGCTAGTGCGACGGATAGCAATCAGCCCCAGCATTTT.